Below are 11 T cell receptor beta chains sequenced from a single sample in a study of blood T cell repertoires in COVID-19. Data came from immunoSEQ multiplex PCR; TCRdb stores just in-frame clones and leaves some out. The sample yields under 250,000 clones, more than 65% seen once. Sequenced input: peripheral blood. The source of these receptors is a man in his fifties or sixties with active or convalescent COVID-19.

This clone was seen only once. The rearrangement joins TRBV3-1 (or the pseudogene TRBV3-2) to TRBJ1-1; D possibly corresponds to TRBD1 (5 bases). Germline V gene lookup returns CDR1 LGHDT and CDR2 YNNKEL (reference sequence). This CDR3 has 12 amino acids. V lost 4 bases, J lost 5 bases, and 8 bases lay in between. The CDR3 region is CASSRGGTEAFF. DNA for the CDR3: TGTGCCAGCAGCCGGGGGGGGACTGAAGCTTTCTTT.

This CDR3 is CASSEEQVQAGVWLNEQYF. CDR3 bases: TGTGCCAGCAGTGAAGAGCAAGTTCAAGCGGGGGTGTGGCTCAACGAGCAGTACTTC. This chain connects TRBV6-1 to TRBJ2-7, with 8 bases fitting TRBD2. In germline, CDR1 is MNHNS, CDR2 SASEGT. CDR3 length: 19 residues. V trimming: 1 base; J trimming: 5 bases; junction bases outside the gene matches: 19.

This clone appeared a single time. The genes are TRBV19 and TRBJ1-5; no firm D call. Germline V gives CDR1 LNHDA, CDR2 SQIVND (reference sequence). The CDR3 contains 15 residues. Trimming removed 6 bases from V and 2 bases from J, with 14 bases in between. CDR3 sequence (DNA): TGTGCCAGTAGGAGGAGGGCTTGGGGCAATCAGCCCCAGCATTTT. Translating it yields CASRRRAWGNQPQHF.

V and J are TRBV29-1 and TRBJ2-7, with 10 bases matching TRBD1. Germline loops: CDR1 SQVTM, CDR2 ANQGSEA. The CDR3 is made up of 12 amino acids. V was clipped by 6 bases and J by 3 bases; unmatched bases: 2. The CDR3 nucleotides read TGCAGCGTCCGGACAGGGGGCTACGAGCAGTACTTC. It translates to CSVRTGGYEQYF.

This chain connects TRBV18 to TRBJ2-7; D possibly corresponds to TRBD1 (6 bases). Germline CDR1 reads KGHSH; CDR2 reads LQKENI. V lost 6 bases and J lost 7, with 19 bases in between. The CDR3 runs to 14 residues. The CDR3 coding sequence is TGTGCCAGCTCGTCCCTCCGGGACACGGGGGAGCAGTACTTC. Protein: CASSSLRDTGEQYF.

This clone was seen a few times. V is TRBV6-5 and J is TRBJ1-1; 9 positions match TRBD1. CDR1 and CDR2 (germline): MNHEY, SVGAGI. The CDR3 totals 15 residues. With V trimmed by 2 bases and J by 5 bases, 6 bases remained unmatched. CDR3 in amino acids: CASSYTGTGRTEAFF. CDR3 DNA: TGTGCCAGCAGTTACACCGGGACAGGGAGAACTGAAGCTTTCTTT.

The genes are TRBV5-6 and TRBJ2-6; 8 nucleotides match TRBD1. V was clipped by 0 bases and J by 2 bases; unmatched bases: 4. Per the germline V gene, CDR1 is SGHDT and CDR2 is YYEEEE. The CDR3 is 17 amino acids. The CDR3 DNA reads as TGTGCCAGCAGCTTGGACAGGGGGGATCCTGGGGCCAACGTCCTGACTTTC. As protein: CASSLDRGDPGANVLTF.

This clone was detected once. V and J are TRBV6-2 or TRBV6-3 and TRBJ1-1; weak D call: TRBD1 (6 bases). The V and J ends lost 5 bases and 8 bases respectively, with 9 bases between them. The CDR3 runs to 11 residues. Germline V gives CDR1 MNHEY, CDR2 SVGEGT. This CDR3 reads CASSHGTEAFF. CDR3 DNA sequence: TGTGCCAGCAGTCATGGGACAGAAGCTTTCTTT.

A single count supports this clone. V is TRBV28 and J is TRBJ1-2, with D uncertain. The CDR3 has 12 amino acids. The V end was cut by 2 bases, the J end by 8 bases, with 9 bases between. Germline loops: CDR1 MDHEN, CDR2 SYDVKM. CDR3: CASSLGQSGYTF. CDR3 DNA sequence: TGTGCCAGCAGTTTAGGGCAGAGCGGCTACACCTTC.

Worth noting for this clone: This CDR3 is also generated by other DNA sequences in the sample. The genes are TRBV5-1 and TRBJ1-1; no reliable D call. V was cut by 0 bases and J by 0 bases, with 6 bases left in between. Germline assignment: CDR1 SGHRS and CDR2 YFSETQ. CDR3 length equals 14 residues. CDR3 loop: CASSLGRVNTEAFF. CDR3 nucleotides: TGCGCCAGCAGCTTGGGTCGAGTGAACACTGAAGCTTTCTTT.

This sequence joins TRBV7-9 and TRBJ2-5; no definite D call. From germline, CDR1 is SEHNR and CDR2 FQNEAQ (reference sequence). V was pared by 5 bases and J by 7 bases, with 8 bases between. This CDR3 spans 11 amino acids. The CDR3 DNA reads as TGTGCCAGCAGCCCGATCGGGACCCAGTACTTC. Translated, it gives CASSPIGTQYF.